A single sample is the source of the 8 T cell receptor beta chains below, sequenced in a study of technical replicates of blood from a few donors (dated by TCRdb to the late 2010s). Receptor libraries were prepared by the immunoSEQ multiplex PCR assay. The clones in this table, taken by TCRdb from immuneACCESS, are in-frame only. Not every clone is retained; where verified, under half of the shortfall comes from an unresolved V gene, and the cause of the rest is unknown. The sample contains around 64,000 clones, 85% to 95% of them found a single time. Clones ranked in the top ten supply approximately 4% of the sample. Sequenced material: PBMCs. All receptors derive from a human donor in good health. Some clones in this sample may be carry-over from other donors' samples.

The CDR3: CASSLTRTGLINEQFF. The CDR3 nucleotides read TGTGCCAGCAGCTTAACTAGGACAGGACTGATCAATGAGCAGTTCTTC. The chain is built from TRBV7-3 and TRBJ2-1; 7 bases match TRBD1. V trimming: 0 bases; J trimming: 6 bases; junction bases outside the gene matches: 8. The CDR3 sequence is 16 residues long. Looked up from germline, CDR1 is SGHTA and CDR2 is FQGTGA. The complete variable domain, with remaining parts taken from reference TRBV7-3 and TRBJ2-1, reads GAGVSQTPSNKVTEKGKYVELRCDPISGHTALYWYRQSLGQGPEFLIYFQGTGAADDSGLPNDRFFAVRPEGSVSTLKIQRTERGDSAVYLCASSLTRTGLINEQFFGPGTRLTVL.

This chain connects TRBV5-4 to TRBJ2-4; D possibly corresponds to TRBD1 (6 bases). V was cut by 4 bases and J by 0 bases, with 17 bases left in between. The CDR3 has 17 amino acids. Germline V gene data show CDR1 as SGHNT and CDR2 as YYREEE (reference sequence). CDR3 coding DNA: TGTGCCAGCAGCCCACGTGGGGGCCAGGTAGCCAAAAACATTCAGTACTTC. Amino acids: CASSPRGGQVAKNIQYF.

This clone showed up just once. The gene calls are TRBV6-6 and TRBJ2-7; 7 bases agree with TRBD2. Germline trimming cut 6 bases from V and 6 bases from J; bases unmatched to any gene: 8. The CDR3 is made up of 13 amino acids. Germline CDR1 is MNHNY and CDR2 is SVGAGI (reference sequence). The CDR3 nucleotides read TGTGCCAGCAGCTGGGCCAGGGAGGGCGAGCAGTACTTC. Its translation is CASSWAREGEQYF.

V and J are TRBV7-9 and TRBJ1-1; D remains ambiguous. The V end was cut by 1 base, the J end by 0 bases, with 6 bases between. CDR1 is SEHNR and CDR2 is FQNEAQ in the germline V gene (reference sequence). CDR3 length equals 14 residues. For the CDR3, the DNA is TGTGCCAGCAGCTTAGGTCAGGTGAACACTGAAGCTTTCTTT. It specifies CASSLGQVNTEAFF.

The rearrangement joins TRBV4-1 to TRBJ1-6, with 8 positions matching TRBD1. Trimming took 0 bases from V and 12 from J; bases not matched to a gene: 7. CDR3 length equals 15 residues. CDR1 MGHRA and CDR2 YSYEKL come from the germline V gene. The CDR3 coding sequence is TGCGCCAGCAGCCAAGAGGCAGGGGGCTTTTTACCCCTCCACTTT. Translated: CASSQEAGGFLPLHF.

The chain joins TRBV18 to TRBJ2-3, with a weak D call TRBD2 (5 bases). V was cut by 3 bases and J by 8 bases, with 15 bases left in between. Germline V gene lookup returns CDR1 KGHSH and CDR2 LQKENI. The CDR3 runs to 14 residues. The CDR3 sequence is CASSPTGEGSTQYF. The CDR3 DNA reads as TGTGCCAGCTCACCGACTGGGGAAGGGAGTACGCAGTATTTT.

The chain combines TRBV27 with TRBJ1-5; tentatively, D is TRBD1 (5 bases). Germline V gene data show CDR1 as MNHEY and CDR2 as SMNVEV (reference sequence). V dropped 6 bases and J dropped 4 bases, with 16 bases sitting between them. The CDR3 is 15 amino acids. Here the CDR3 DNA reads TGTGCCAGCAGCCCGGGGGACTCTCCTAATCAGCCCCAGCATTTT. Protein: CASSPGDSPNQPQHF.

The rearrangement links TRBV6-5 to TRBJ1-3; D gene ambiguous. The CDR3 extends over 13 amino acids. CDR1 and CDR2 (germline): MNHEY, SVGAGI. The V end lost 2 bases, the J end lost 4 bases, and 6 bases lay between the germline ends. The CDR3 is CASSYTVGNTIYF. The CDR3 coding sequence is TGTGCCAGCAGTTACACAGTCGGAAACACCATATATTTT.